This T cell receptor beta chain was observed in a study of blood T cell repertoires in COVID-19. Whole-study context: Sites across the United States, Italy and Spain contributed samples from acute and convalescent COVID-19.

Generated by immunoSEQ multiplex PCR, the TCRdb table keeps only in-frame clones and is missing some. The table has about 160,000 clones, approximately 84% seen once; the top ten hold about a fifth. Sequencing was done on a sample of peripheral blood. The clonotype was recovered from a woman of 80 years or more with acute or convalescent COVID-19.

This CDR3 reads CASSQDHRGRYEQYF. The CDR3 DNA follows: TGCGCCAGCAGCCAAGATCACAGGGGGCGATACGAGCAGTACTTC. The chain has TRBV4-3 and TRBJ2-7, with 9 bases lining up with TRBD1. The V gene end was trimmed by 0 bases and the J gene end by 4 bases; junction bases not matched to a gene: 4. The CDR3 sequence is 15 residues long. Germline lookup yields CDR1 LGHNA and CDR2 YSLEER.